The 10 T cell receptor beta chains below were found in one sample sequenced in a study of CD8 T cells in ankylosing spondylitis. Via MiXCR, TCRdb re-called the 5' RACE reads, giving one row per CDR3 protein. The sample yields under 850,000 distinct CDR3 sequences, about 20% seen once. Study-level results: Made up of about eight highly homologous variants, a TCR beta motif appeared characteristic of ankylosing spondylitis blood.

Their recognized antigens are unknown. The sequencing sample was made of blood, either unsorted or a sorted T cell fraction (not recorded which). The receptors shown here come from a male donor with ankylosing spondylitis.

V usage is TRBV9 and J usage is TRBJ2-7; TRBD2 is a possible D gene (6 bases). The CDR3 loop spans 13 amino acids. Looked up from germline, CDR1 is SGDLS and CDR2 is YYNGEE. V lost 2 bases and J lost 6, with 12 bases in between. In DNA form, the CDR3 reads TGTGCCAGCAGCGTCGCCGGGGGTCGCGAGCAGTACTTC. Translating gives CASSVAGGREQYF.

This clonotype was counted a few times. V usage is TRBV20-1 and J usage is TRBJ2-7; the match to TRBD2 covers 7 bases. Germline-derived CDR1 and CDR2 are DFQATT and SNEGSKA (reference sequence). The V segment lost 0 bases and the J segment 6 bases; nucleotides outside the gene matches: 11. The CDR3 length is 15 residues. The chain's CDR3 is CSARDLAERPVEQYF. CDR3 coding DNA: TGCAGTGCTAGAGACCTAGCGGAACGGCCCGTCGAGCAGTACTTC.

The chain joins TRBV5-5 to TRBJ2-5, with TRBD2 matching 15 bases. Germline values: CDR1 SGHKS, CDR2 YYEKEE (reference sequence). The CDR3 has 16 amino acids. V lost 2 bases to trimming and J lost 5 bases; unmatched junction nucleotides: 4. The CDR3 loop reads CASSFGLAGGPETQYF. CDR3 in DNA: TGTGCCAGCAGCTTCGGACTAGCGGGAGGGCCGGAGACCCAGTACTTC.

The table lists this clonotype with a few counts. V and J are TRBV9 and TRBJ1-2, with TRBD1 identical over 7 bases. V lost 2 bases and J lost 4; bases outside the gene matches: 11. Germline V lookup: CDR1 SGDLS, CDR2 YYNGEE. The CDR3 covers 16 residues. In DNA, the CDR3 is TGTGCCAGCAGCGTTACCGGGACAGCCTACATCTATGGCTACACCTTC. Its protein product is CASSVTGTAYIYGYTF.

This clonotype was observed a few times. The rearrangement uses TRBV5-1 and TRBJ2-7; D could derive from TRBD1 or TRBD2 (5 bases each). The germline V and J ends were trimmed by 1 base and 12 bases, with 14 bases remaining between them. CDR3 length: 12 amino acids. Germline CDR1 SGHRS, CDR2 YFSETQ. CDR3 residues: CASSLTQGVPYF. The CDR3 coding sequence is TGCGCCAGCAGCTTGACTCAGGGAGTTCCGTACTTC.

The chain carries TRBV29-1 and TRBJ2-1; 12 bases match TRBD2. With 7 bases clipped from V and 9 bases from J, the junction kept 7 bases outside the gene matches. CDR1 and CDR2 from the germline V gene are SQVTM and ANQGSEA. This CDR3 has 13 amino acids. The chain's CDR3 is CSGTSGIGIEQFF. The CDR3 DNA sequence: TGCAGCGGGACTAGCGGGATCGGTATTGAGCAGTTCTTC.

This rearrangement joins TRBV2 to TRBJ2-1, with 8 bases that match TRBD1. CDR3 length: 13 residues. V lost 6 bases and J lost 8; bases outside the gene matches: 6. CDR1 SNHLY and CDR2 FYNNEI come from the germline V gene. The CDR3 sequence: CASRPDRVYEQFF. The CDR3 nucleotides read TGTGCCAGCAGGCCGGACAGGGTCTATGAGCAGTTCTTC.

The V gene is TRBV20-1, the J gene TRBJ1-1; TRBD1 matches at 10 bases. V lost 6 bases to trimming and J lost 8 bases; unmatched junction nucleotides: 12. The length of the CDR3 is 14 residues. Germline CDR1 and CDR2: DFQATT and SNEGSKA (reference sequence). Here the CDR3 DNA reads TGCAGTGCACCTCCGGGACAGGGGAACGGGGAAGCTTTCTTT. Amino acid sequence: CSAPPGQGNGEAFF.

The chain joins TRBV20-1 to TRBJ2-5, with 9 bases aligning to TRBD2. Germline CDR1 reads DFQATT; CDR2 reads SNEGSKA (reference sequence). The CDR3 is made up of 14 amino acids. V lost 2 bases and J lost 5; bases outside the gene matches: 6. CDR3 nucleotide sequence: TGCAGTGCTAGACTAGCGGGATTGGGGGAGACCCAGTACTTC. Translation: CSARLAGLGETQYF.

The chain recombines TRBV18 with TRBJ2-3; D remains unclear. Trimming removed 6 bases from V and 2 bases from J, with 9 bases in between. CDR1 and CDR2 from the germline V gene are KGHSH and LQKENI. CDR3 length: 13 amino acids. The DNA for the CDR3 is TGTGCCAGCTCGGTTACTCACACAGATACGCAGTATTTT. This translates into CASSVTHTDTQYF.